A single TCR beta chain is shown here with its context. The antigen this receptor binds is unknown. Base qualities are not provided; no much larger clone lies one nucleotide away. The sample is drawn from a study of T-cell reconstitution after alpha-beta-depleted transplantation in children listed by TCRdb under 2016. Study-level background: T-cell immune reconstitution after TCRalphabeta/CD19-depleted allogeneic hematopoietic cell transplantation in children was quantitatively tracked in the study by means of TCR repertoire profiling.

The library was built by means of PCR. Sequencing took place on an Illumina HiSeq 2500. Molecular barcoding was employed in the preparation of TCR libraries, with unique molecular identifiers being used to normalize TCRbeta repertoire quantification. Clones were called with MiXCR by TCRdb after fastp trimmed the public reads at Q25, and only in-frame beta chains were retained. Identical CDR3 protein sequences are pooled into one entry, listed with their most common genes and DNA. Here the sample has roughly 400,000 distinct CDR3 sequences; 43% occur a single time. The top ten clones comprise roughly 27% of the sample. Beyond this particular receptor, the publication reports: In some patients, the high TCRbeta diversity seen at day 60 was put down to recipient T cells and intrathymic progenitors that had survived conditioning. Over subsequent months, a decline in hyperexpanded clone frequencies was noted, and after one year, T-cell counts and TCRbeta diversity were mostly ascribed to newly produced T cells. The apparently early alphabetaT-cell count recovery about two months after transplant was reportedly dependent on only several hundred rapidly expanded clones derived from non-depleted graft cells.

The CDR3 contains 14 residues, cysteine and phenylalanine counted. Only CDR3 DNA remains: 42 bases, in frame from the first base. Trimming leaves V shorter by 6 bases and J shorter by 3 bases, with the junction holding 9 bases beyond the gene matches. The germline V gene encodes CDR1 SGHRS and CDR2 YFSETQ. The sample's treatment or condition label is to be understood as: allogeneic hematopoietic cell transplantation with graft depleted of TCRalphabeta T cells and CD19 B cells. The transplant recipients were children given TCRalphabeta/CD19-depleted allogeneic hematopoietic cell grafts. This clonotype was obtained from a girl aged 2 to 10 with aplastic anemia, due to receive a stem cell transplant. The sample was PBMCs, taken before TCRalphabeta/CD19-depleted stem cell transplant. Here the chain combines TRBV5-1 and TRBJ2-7; TRBD1 lines up with 7 middle nucleotides. The DNA sequence is as follows: TGCGCCAGCACTCTCCGACAGGGAAGCTACGAGCAGTACTTC. This yields the protein CASTLRQGSYEQYF.